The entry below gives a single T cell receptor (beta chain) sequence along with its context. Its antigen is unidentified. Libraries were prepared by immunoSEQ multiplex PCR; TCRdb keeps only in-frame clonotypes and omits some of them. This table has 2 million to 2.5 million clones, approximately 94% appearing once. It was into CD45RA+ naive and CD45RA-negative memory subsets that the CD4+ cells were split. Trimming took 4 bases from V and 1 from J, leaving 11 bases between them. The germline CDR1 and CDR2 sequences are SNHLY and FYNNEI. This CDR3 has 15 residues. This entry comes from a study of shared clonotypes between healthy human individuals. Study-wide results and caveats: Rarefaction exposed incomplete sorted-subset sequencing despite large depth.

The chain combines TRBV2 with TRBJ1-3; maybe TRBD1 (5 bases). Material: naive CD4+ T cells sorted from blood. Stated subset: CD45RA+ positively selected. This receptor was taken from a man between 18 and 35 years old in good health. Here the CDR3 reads CASSGQGRSGNTIYF. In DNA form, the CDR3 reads TGTGCCAGCAGTGGGCAGGGCCGATCTGGAAACACCATATATTTT.